Described below is a single TCR beta chain sequence and its context. The antigen remains undetermined. Primers for the PCR totalled 60 Vbeta and 13 Jbeta. The table came from immunoSEQ multiplex PCR; TCRdb's copy has only in-frame clones and leaves some out. The sample lists under 300,000 clones, around nine tenths occurring once. The data stem from a study of cytomegalovirus exposure and HLA in healthy donors. CDR1 and CDR2 (germline): SGHTA, FQGNSA. The CDR3 is made up of 14 amino acids. V shed 5 bases and J 0 bases; nucleotides not matched to a gene: 4. Study results and caveats: Common viral pathogens seemed, in a later analysis, to connect with several of the most significant clusters. In vitro data verified a few CMV-associated chains as specific for CMV antigens. An analysis was carried out later, and it reportedly showed fewer N-insertions in an Asian-associated ancestry cluster than the 666-donor mean.

This chain uses TRBV7-2 with TRBJ2-7, with 7 bases lining up with TRBD1. The receptor was isolated from a girl aged 2 to 10 in good health and CMV-seronegative. The sample consisted of PBMCs. CDR3 sequence reads: CASSPWTGSYEQYF. CDR3 in DNA: TGTGCCAGCAGCCCCTGGACAGGCTCCTACGAGCAGTACTTC. The whole variable domain, filled in from reference TRBV7-2 and TRBJ2-7, reads GAGVSQSPSNKVTEKGKDVELRCDPISGHTALYWYRQSLGQGLEFLIYFQGNSAPDKSGLPSDRFSAERTGGSVSTLTIQRTQQEDSAVYLCASSPWTGSYEQYFGPGTRLTVT.